This TCR beta chain was sequenced during a study of cytomegalovirus exposure and HLA in healthy donors (TCRdb year 2017). Describing the broader study: An earlier analysis of approximately 590 of the donors reported approximately 300 Gb of sequence data and 100 million to 130 million unique TCR beta sequences from about 179 million T cells. Roughly 300 gigabases of sequencing data and tens of millions of unique TCR sequences made up an early release that covered approximately 620 HLA-typed donors. The genetic ancestry cluster associated with self-reported Caucasian donors included 70% to 85% of the roughly 380 genotyped donors. The study aimed to test whether cataloging public T cell receptors could reveal signatures of past pathogen exposure. The study used immunosequencing to profile the T cell repertoires of some 600 subjects and linked those repertoires to cytomegalovirus serostatus. Along with the approximately 700-subject first cohort, a separate validation cohort of 120 different subjects was used. High-throughput TCR immunosequencing, statistical association of individual TCRs with disease status, and machine learning were combined to predict cytomegalovirus infection status. A later analysis re-examined previously published TCR beta repertoires from several hundred donors and added high-resolution HLA genotyping to investigate patterns of TCR occurrence. The later analysis used no new phenotypic data to find candidate immune exposures, relying instead on TCR beta sequences and their occurrence across donors. To decide whether each TCR beta V gene segment behaved as functional or pseudogenic, an earlier analysis of fewer than 750 of the donors relied on high-throughput TCR beta sequencing. Donor age, sex, ethnicity and CMV serostatus were collected together with the repertoire data. A later genetic analysis used genome-wide SNP genotypes for about 55% of the 666 donors, treating that subset as a discovery cohort. Every discovery cohort repertoire had been produced on one sequencing platform. Both class I and class II loci were covered by HLA typing, at four-digit resolution. Typing coverage varied by locus: roughly 620-640 donors for A, B, C, DRB1 and DQB1; roughly 500 for DQA1; about 590 for DPA1; around 450 for DPB1. Because of strong linkage in the cohort, roughly five DR-DQ haplotypes were treated as single units for association and clustering. On average, around 240,000 unique TCR beta nucleotide sequences were sequenced per donor among 398 genotyped donors of the cohort, with 15% to 20% of those sequences being non-productive. What the research found in general, with its limitations: In a later analysis, several top co-occurrence clusters were reported to appear linked to parvovirus B19, influenza, CMV and Epstein-Barr virus. A cluster of highly shared sequence variants was judged likely to be a technical artifact of the sequencing pipeline. In this cohort, only TCR beta chains were sequenced, and detectable features were limited by the absence of alpha or paired-chain data. A further reported finding was that TCR beta sequences accurately predicted the HLA-A and HLA-B alleles for most subjects in the first cohort. In the study, around 160 TCR beta chains were listed as associated with cytomegalovirus. The classifier was reported to diagnose cytomegalovirus status with high specificity and sensitivity in both the original and validation cohorts. Linkage disequilibrium might explain the correlated functional status among segregating V segments, but an unknown experimental factor could not be excluded. Because counts were too low, approximately 15 rarely observed V segments, including chromosome 9 orphons, were excluded from the earlier analysis of a few hundred of the donors. In a later genetic analysis, fewer N-insertions in productive TCRs were reported among donors in an Asian-associated ancestry cluster than the roughly 700-donor mean. A later genetic analysis associated a missense DCLRE1C variant with V-gene and J-gene trimming of TCR beta chains, and an independent cohort replicated the association. In an earlier analysis of about 600 of the donors, most TCR beta V segments appeared in productive rearrangements about 87% or about 30% of the time, broadly matching IMGT annotations. In vitro tests confirmed that a few of the cytomegalovirus-associated TCR beta chains recognize cytomegalovirus antigens. In a later analysis, TCR association rates were found to vary across HLA loci, with the most associated TCRs seen for DRB1 alleles and the fewest for HLA-C alleles. Immune exposure information for the cohort was limited to CMV serostatus. In a later analysis, most CMV-associated TCR beta chains were found to appear HLA-restricted, with HLA associations seemingly driven largely by CMV exposure. Because HLA typing was unavailable for some donors at each locus, only the typed subset was used in association tests. A later analysis found that HLA-associated TCR beta chains were more clonally expanded and had lower generation probabilities than equally common non-associated chains. According to the authors, the approach could potentially be generalized to other disease states and immunological phenotypes. The 87-base-pair reads could not distinguish some IMGT-functional V segments, including TRBV6-2 and TRBV6-3, so those segments were excluded. At a false discovery rate of 0.05, a later analysis linked approximately 18,000 TCR beta sequences to specific HLA alleles. While some public TCRs were present in many individuals, most TCR sequences turned up only very rarely across donors. Strong co-occurrence of HLA alleles, especially DR and DQ, made assigning TCR associations to individual alleles difficult. Sequencing depth was assumed to be roughly uniform across donors in the presence/absence analyses, though that assumption may not hold.

Receptors were amplified or captured by the immunoSEQ multiplex PCR assay. For the multiplex PCR, a mixture combining 60 forward primers for TCR Vbeta segments and 13 reverse primers for TCR Jbeta segments was used. The CDR3 region of rearranged TCR beta genes was amplified from genomic DNA with a multiplex PCR assay. On the Illumina HiSeq System, the amplified TCR beta libraries were sequenced as 87-base-pair reads. In the original analysis: In a later analysis, approximately 74 million unique TCR beta chains were counted across the 666 repertoires, and approximately 11 million of these chains were shared by at least two donors. Raw reads were error-corrected and collapsed into unique sequences with a nearest-neighbor algorithm that merged closely related sequences to remove PCR and sequencing errors. V, D and J gene segments were assigned by aligning CDR3 sequences to IMGT reference sequences. For a sequence to be retained, a match of at least six nucleotides to both a V gene segment and a J gene segment was required. A rearrangement counted as productive if the CDR3 had no stop codons and remained in frame with V and J, and every other rearrangement counted as non-productive. Following IMGT convention, CDR3 was defined as the stretch from the second conserved V-encoded cysteine to the conserved J-encoded phenylalanine. The earlier analysis of approximately 500 of the donors excluded sequences that lacked an unambiguous match to a single V gene segment. In an earlier analysis of some 590 of the donors, V segments were called functional above 56.7% productive rearrangements and were called segregating when the between-donor standard deviation exceeded 5%. A statistical classification framework was developed to diagnose cytomegalovirus status using the catalog of TCR beta chain sequences. In a later analysis, TCR nucleotide sequences were compared against IMGT/GENE-DB human TR gene sequences so that V and J genes could be assigned. Using the TCRdist pipeline, a later analysis assigned CDR3 sequences along with most-parsimonious VDJ recombination scenarios. In a later analysis, every TCR beta chain was defined by the combination of its CDR3 amino acid sequence and its V-gene family, and reads without a unique V-gene family were dropped. As a way to deal with suspected cross-contamination and a sequencing artifact, a later analysis dropped 450 to 700 nucleotide sequences that were highly shared and had low generation probability. A later analysis calculated a clonal expansion index for each public chain from normalized within-repertoire ranks of inferred template counts. Generation probabilities in a later analysis came from a VDJ recombination model fitted to out-of-frame rearrangements, and those results were checked against IGoR. Hypergeometric tests were used in a later analysis to score TCR-TCR, TCR-HLA and TCR-CMV co-occurrence, with a repertoire-size bias correction applied to the TCR pairs. To estimate false discovery rates, a later analysis permuted the HLA or CMV assignments 20 times. In a later analysis, co-occurring TCRs were grouped using DBSCAN, and TCRdist sequence similarity was added for clustering within HLA-allele-positive subsets. Repertoires with fewer than 30,000 or more than 120,000 public chains, plus five repertoires with anomalous nucleotide sharing, were excluded from co-occurrence clustering. TCRdb re-hosts the immuneACCESS table, in-frame sequences only. Its copies lack some clones; in the studies checked, an unresolved V gene accounts for under half of them, and the cause for the rest is not known. Clone size and the V and J calls come from that table; the DNA yielded D and trimming. This sample has more than 100,000 clones in its table, and 79% of those were observed once. The top ten clonotypes cover over 4% of the sample.

The cohort consisted of approximately 670 healthy bone marrow donors. At the time of sampling, all cohort members were nominally healthy, though unrecorded immune exposures were likely present. The donor tested CMV seropositive, placing the donor among the 290 or so seropositive members of the cohort. Every donor gave a peripheral blood sample, and the peripheral blood mononuclear cells from that sample were used for TCR beta sequencing. Genomic DNA was extracted from the blood cell samples with the Qiagen DNeasy Blood Extraction Kit. Via the germline V gene (reference sequence), CDR1 is LNHNV and CDR2 YYDKDF. Measured from the cysteine to the phenylalanine, the CDR3 is 16 residues long. Only CDR3 DNA remains: 48 bases, in frame from the first base. Unmatched junction bases come to 5, with V trimmed by 2 bases and J by 2 bases. Worth noting for this clone: The antigen it binds to is not known. It has no much larger one-base neighbor in the sample; base qualities were not kept.

Sequencing was done on a sample of PBMCs. The chain employs TRBV15 and TRBJ2-5; 10 bases in between match TRBD1. This TCR was sampled from a man aged 50 or older in good health and CMV-seropositive. The CDR3 in this case is CATSRSRTGGQETQYF. DNA sequence: TGTGCCACCAGCAGATCGAGGACAGGGGGGCAAGAGACCCAGTACTTC. The full variable domain, completed from the reference TRBV15 and TRBJ2-5 proteins outside the CDR3, reads DAMVIQNPRYQVTQFGKPVTLSCSQTLNHNVMYWYQQKSSQAPKLLFHYYDKDFNNEADTPDNFQSRRPNTSFCFLDIRSPGLGDTAMYLCATSRSRTGGQETQYFGPGTRLLVL.